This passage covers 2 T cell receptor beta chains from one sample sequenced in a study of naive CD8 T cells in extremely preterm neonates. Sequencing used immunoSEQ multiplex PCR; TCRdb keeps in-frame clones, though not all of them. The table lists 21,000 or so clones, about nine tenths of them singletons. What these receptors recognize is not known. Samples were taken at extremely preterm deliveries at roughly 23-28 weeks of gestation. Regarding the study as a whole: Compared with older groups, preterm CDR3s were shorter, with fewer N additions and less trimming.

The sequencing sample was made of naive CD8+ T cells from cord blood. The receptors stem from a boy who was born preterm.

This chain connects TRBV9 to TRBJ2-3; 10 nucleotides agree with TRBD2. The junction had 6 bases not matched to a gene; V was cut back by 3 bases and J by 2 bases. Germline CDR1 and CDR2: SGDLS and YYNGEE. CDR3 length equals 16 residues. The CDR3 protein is CASSGSSGGYTDTQYF. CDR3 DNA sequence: TGTGCCAGCAGCGGATCTAGCGGGGGCTACACAGATACGCAGTATTTT.

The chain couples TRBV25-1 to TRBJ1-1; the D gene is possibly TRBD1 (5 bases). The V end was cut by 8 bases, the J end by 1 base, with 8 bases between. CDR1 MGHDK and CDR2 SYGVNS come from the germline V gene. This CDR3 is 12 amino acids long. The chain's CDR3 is CASQGGNTEAFF. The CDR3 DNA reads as TGTGCCAGCCAGGGCGGGAACACTGAAGCTTTCTTT.